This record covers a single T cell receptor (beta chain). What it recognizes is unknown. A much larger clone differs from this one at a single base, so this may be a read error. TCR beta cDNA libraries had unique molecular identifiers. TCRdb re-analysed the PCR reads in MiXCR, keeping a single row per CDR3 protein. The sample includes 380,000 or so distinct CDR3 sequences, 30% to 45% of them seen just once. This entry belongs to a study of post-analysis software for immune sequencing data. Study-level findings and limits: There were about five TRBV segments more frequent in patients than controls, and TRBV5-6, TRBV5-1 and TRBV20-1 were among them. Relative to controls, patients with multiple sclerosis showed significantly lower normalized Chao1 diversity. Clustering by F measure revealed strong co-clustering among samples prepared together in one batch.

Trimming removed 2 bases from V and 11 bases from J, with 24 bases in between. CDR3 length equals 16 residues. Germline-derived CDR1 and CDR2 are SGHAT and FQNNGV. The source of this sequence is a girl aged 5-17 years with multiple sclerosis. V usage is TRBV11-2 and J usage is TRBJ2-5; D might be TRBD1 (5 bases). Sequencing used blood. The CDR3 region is CASSLIRYQGPYVQYF. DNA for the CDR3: TGTGCCAGCAGCTTAATACGTTATCAGGGTCCCTACGTGCAGTACTTC.